The following is a T cell receptor beta chain sequence with its context. The antigen remains undetermined. Produced via immunoSEQ multiplex PCR; TCRdb's table is partial and in-frame only. The sample holds around 300,000 clones, about 86% seen once. The data are from a study of cytomegalovirus exposure and HLA in healthy donors. Whole-study findings and limits: For cytomegalovirus status, the classifier reportedly gave diagnoses with high specificity and sensitivity. Investigators reported 164 TCR beta chains as tied to cytomegalovirus. It was found in a later analysis that first-cohort TCR clusters tended to co-occur in the 100 to 150 validation repertoires.

In germline, CDR1 is MNHEY, CDR2 SMNVEV (reference sequence). V lost 6 bases to trimming and J lost 4 bases; unmatched junction nucleotides: 4. This CDR3 has 14 amino acids. The clonotype was recovered from a woman younger than 35 in good health and CMV-seronegative. V is TRBV27 and J is TRBJ1-3, with 9 bases that match TRBD1. The sample comprised PBMCs. CDR3 nucleotides: TGTGCCAGCAGACTACAGGGGGCGGGAAACACCATATATTTT. It codes for CASRLQGAGNTIYF.